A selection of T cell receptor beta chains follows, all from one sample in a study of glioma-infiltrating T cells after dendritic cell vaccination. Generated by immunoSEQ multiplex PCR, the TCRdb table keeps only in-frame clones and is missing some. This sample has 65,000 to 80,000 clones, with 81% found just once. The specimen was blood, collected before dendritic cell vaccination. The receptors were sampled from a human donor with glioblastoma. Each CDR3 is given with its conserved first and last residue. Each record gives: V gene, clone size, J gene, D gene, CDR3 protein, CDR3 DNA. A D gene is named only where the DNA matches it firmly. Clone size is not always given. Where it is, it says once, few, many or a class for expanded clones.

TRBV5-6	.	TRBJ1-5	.	CASSLPTGRSVPPQHF	TGTGCCAGCAGCTTACCTACAGGGCGCTCAGTGCCGCCCCAGCATTTT
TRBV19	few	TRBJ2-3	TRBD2	CASSPPLAGELDTQYF	TGTGCCAGTAGCCCCCCGCTGGCGGGGGAACTCGATACGCAGTATTTT
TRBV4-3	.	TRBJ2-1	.	CASSQELATNEQFF	TGCGCCAGCAGCCAAGAACTCGCTACTAATGAGCAGTTCTTC
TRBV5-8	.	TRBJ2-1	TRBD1	CASSFGTGGRQFF	TGTGCCAGCAGCTTCGGGACAGGGGGCAGGCAGTTCTTC
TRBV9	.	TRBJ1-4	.	CASSGPNNEKLFF	TGTGCCAGCAGCGGTCCAAATAATGAAAAACTGTTTTTT
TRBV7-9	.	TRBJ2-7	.	CASSAQGWGKNYEQYF	TGTGCCAGCAGCGCCCAGGGGTGGGGGAAGAACTACGAGCAGTACTTC
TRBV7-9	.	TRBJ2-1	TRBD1	CASSPRPGQGYNEQFF	TGTGCCAGCAGCCCCCGACCGGGACAGGGCTACAATGAGCAGTTCTTC
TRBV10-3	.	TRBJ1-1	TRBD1	CAISSDRGDTEAFF	TGTGCCATCAGCTCTGACAGGGGGGATACTGAAGCTTTCTTT
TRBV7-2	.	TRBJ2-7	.	CASSRREEQYF	TGTGCCAGCAGCCGCAGGGAAGAGCAGTACTTC
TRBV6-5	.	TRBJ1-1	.	CASSRTRVTEAFF	TGTGCCAGCAGTCGCACCAGGGTGACTGAAGCTTTCTTT
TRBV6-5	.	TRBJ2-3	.	CASSGTRRMDTQYF	TGTGCCAGCAGCGGGACTCGGCGCATGGATACGCAGTATTTT
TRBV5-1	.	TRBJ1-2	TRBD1	CASSLGDRDIGGYTF	TGCGCCAGCAGCTTGGGTGACAGGGACATAGGGGGCTACACCTTC
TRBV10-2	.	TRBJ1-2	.	CATKRGAEVYGYTF	TGCGCCACCAAAAGGGGCGCTGAGGTTTATGGCTACACCTTC
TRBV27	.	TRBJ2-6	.	CATSTRTQGGPGANVLTF	TGTGCCACCTCGACCCGAACGCAGGGAGGACCTGGGGCCAACGTCCTGACTTTC
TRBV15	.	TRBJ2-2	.	CATSRVGSPVPGELFF	TGTGCCACCAGCAGAGTTGGTAGCCCGGTTCCCGGGGAGCTGTTTTTT
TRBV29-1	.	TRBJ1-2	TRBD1	CSVEDRGHLGYTF	TGCAGCGTTGAGGACAGGGGGCACCTTGGCTACACCTTC
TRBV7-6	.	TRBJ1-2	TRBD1	CASSPGTAYNNYGYTF	TGTGCCAGCAGCCCCGGGACAGCCTACAATAACTATGGCTACACCTTC
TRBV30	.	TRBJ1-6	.	CAWNLPGSPLHF	TGTGCCTGGAACCTGCCAGGTTCACCCCTCCACTTT
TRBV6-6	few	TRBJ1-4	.	CASSYSISREKLFF	TGTGCCAGCAGTTACTCGATATCCAGGGAAAAACTGTTTTTT
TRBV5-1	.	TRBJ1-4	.	CASSSQGTNEKLFF	TGCGCCAGCAGCTCCCAGGGTACTAATGAAAAACTGTTTTTT
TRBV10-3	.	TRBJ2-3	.	CAISTGQVTQYF	TGTGCCATCAGTACCGGACAAGTTACGCAGTATTTT
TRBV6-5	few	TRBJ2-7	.	CASSNLQGEQYF	TGTGCCAGCAGTAACTTACAGGGTGAGCAGTACTTC
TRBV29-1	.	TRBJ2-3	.	CSVEGVRSSEGTDTQYF	TGCAGCGTTGAAGGGGTAAGGTCTAGCGAAGGCACAGATACGCAGTATTTT
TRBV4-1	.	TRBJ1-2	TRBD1	CASSQGTGTGYTF	TGCGCCAGCAGCCAAGGGACAGGGACCGGCTACACCTTC
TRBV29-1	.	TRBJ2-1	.	CSVESQGYNEQFF	TGCAGCGTTGAAAGTCAGGGCTACAATGAGCAGTTCTTC
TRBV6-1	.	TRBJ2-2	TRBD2	CASSERAGGSNTGELFF	TGTGCCAGCAGTGAACGGGCGGGGGGTTCGAACACCGGGGAGCTGTTTTTT
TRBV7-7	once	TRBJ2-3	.	CASSLGRQDTQYF	TGTGCCAGCAGCTTAGGGAGGCAAGATACGCAGTATTTT
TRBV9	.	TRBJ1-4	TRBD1	CASSATTGTANEKLFF	TGTGCCAGCAGCGCTACGACCGGGACAGCTAATGAAAAACTGTTTTTT
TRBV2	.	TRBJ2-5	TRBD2	CASRLAGAETQYF	TGTGCCAGCAGGCTAGCGGGGGCTGAGACCCAGTACTTC
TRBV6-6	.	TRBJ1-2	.	CASRGDKIFNYGYTF	TGTGCCAGCAGAGGCGACAAGATCTTTAACTATGGCTACACCTTC
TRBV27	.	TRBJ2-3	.	CASRGRFTSTDTQYF	TGTGCCAGCAGGGGCAGATTTACTAGCACAGATACGCAGTATTTT
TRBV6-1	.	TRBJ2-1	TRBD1	CASSEALQGAFYNEQFF	TGTGCCAGCAGTGAAGCCCTACAGGGGGCCTTCTACAATGAGCAGTTCTTC
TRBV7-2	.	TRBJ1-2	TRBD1	CASSSETGNYGYTF	TGTGCCAGCAGCTCCGAGACAGGGAACTATGGCTACACCTTC
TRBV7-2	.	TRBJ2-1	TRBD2	CASSTRLAGPDNEQFF	TGTGCCAGCAGCACCAGACTAGCGGGACCGGACAATGAGCAGTTCTTC
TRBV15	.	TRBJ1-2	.	CATSRGEDYGYTF	TGTGCCACCAGCAGGGGGGAGGACTATGGCTACACCTTC
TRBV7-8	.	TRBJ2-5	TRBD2	CASSLSGTSGGRETQYF	TGTGCCAGCAGCTTAAGTGGGACTAGCGGGGGTCGAGAGACCCAGTACTTC
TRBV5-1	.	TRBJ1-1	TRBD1	CASSLNVQGAGTEAFF	TGCGCCAGCAGCTTAAACGTCCAGGGGGCGGGCACTGAAGCTTTCTTT
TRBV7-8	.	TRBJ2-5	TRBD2	CASGVGRGETQYF	TGTGCCAGCGGGGTGGGGAGGGGAGAGACCCAGTACTTC
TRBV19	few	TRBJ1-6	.	CASSILGSSPLHF	TGTGCCAGTAGTATATTGGGGAGTTCACCCCTCCACTTT
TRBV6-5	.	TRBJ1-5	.	CATRYSSNQPQHF	TGTGCCACCCGATATAGCTCCAATCAGCCCCAGCATTTT
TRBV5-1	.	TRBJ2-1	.	CASSFAGAASTYNEQFF	TGCGCCAGCAGCTTTGCAGGGGCCGCTTCTACCTACAATGAGCAGTTCTTC
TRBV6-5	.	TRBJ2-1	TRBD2	CASSRGGDEQFF	TGTGCCAGCAGCCGTGGGGGGGATGAGCAGTTCTTC
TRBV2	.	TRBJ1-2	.	CASSEASGVGYGYTF	TGTGCCAGCAGTGAAGCGTCGGGGGTTGGCTATGGCTACACCTTC
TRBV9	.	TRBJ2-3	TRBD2	CASSVGLAGADTQYF	TGTGCCAGCAGCGTAGGGTTAGCGGGGGCAGATACGCAGTATTTT
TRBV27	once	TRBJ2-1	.	CASTHDWSSYNEQFF	TGTGCCAGCACCCATGACTGGAGCTCCTACAATGAGCAGTTCTTC
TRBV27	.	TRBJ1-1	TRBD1	CASSPDRQGINTEAFF	TGTGCCAGCAGTCCAGACCGACAGGGGATAAACACTGAAGCTTTCTTT
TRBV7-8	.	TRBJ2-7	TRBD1	CASSLAIRDRGSYEQYF	TGTGCCAGCAGCTTAGCCATCCGGGACAGGGGGTCATACGAGCAGTACTTC
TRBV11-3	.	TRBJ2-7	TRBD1	CASSLEGQRYEQYF	TGTGCCAGCAGCTTAGAGGGACAGCGCTACGAGCAGTACTTC
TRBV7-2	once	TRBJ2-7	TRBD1	CASSTQGLSYEQYF	TGTGCCAGCAGCACACAGGGGTTATCCTACGAGCAGTACTTC
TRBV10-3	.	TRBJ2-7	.	CAISEKASYEQYF	TGTGCCATCAGTGAGAAAGCGTCCTACGAGCAGTACTTC
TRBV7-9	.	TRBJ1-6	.	CASSSSYNSPLHF	TGTGCCAGCTCATCCTCCTATAATTCACCCCTCCACTTT
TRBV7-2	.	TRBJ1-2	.	CASTAGVGNYGYTF	TGTGCCAGCACCGCAGGGGTGGGAAACTATGGCTACACCTTC